This TCR beta chain appears in the sequencing data of a study of regulatory T cells in long-lasting Graves disease. At the level of the study: Positivity for TSH receptor antibodies plus over 5 years of antithyroid drugs meant persistent Graves' disease. Study outcomes and limitations: Preferential use of TRBV28, TRBJ1-2 and TRBJ2-5 was seen in persistent disease.

TCR beta libraries were built with iRepertoire HTBI primers and Arm-PCR of CDR3 regions. Authors' processing steps: Identified across the samples were approximately 60 TRBV segments and about 15 TRBJ segments. TCRdb used MiXCR to reprocess the multiplex PCR reads, holding one entry per CDR3 protein. The V and J calls shown here were made by TCRdb, not taken from the authors' results. The data hold around 400,000 distinct CDR3 sequences, with 23% observed a single time. The CDR3 runs 15 residues. The germline gives CDR1 WSHSY, CDR2 SAAADI. The V gene lost 0 bases and the J gene lost 2 bases, with 11 bases spanning the gap. This clonotype came up once. Its cognate antigen is unknown. Described time point: persistent/refractory GD, antithyroid drugs over 5 years with positive TRAb. Researchers made the TCR library from RNA that was extracted from PBMCs. Graves' disease diagnosis used American Thyroid Association guidelines.

The input for sequencing was peripheral blood mononuclear cells (PBMCs), taken when the disease was refractory, from a patient treated with antithyroid drugs. The clonotype comes from a woman aged 40 to 50 with Graves disease. This chain connects TRBV10-2 to TRBJ2-7; no clear D. CDR3 bases: TGCGCCAGCAGTGAGTCGGCAGGCACGACCTACGAGCAGTACTTC. Its protein product is CASSESAGTTYEQYF.